This TCR beta chain was sequenced for a study of T cells in Graves' hyperthyroidism and ophthalmopathy. RNA transcripts were the template for amplifying TCR beta CDR3 regions. The HTBI primer set was used in a first-round RT-PCR of the TCR CDR3. Via MiXCR, TCRdb re-called the multiplex PCR reads, giving one row per CDR3 protein. The sample holds around 690,000 distinct CDR3 sequences, roughly 20% seen once. In its sample, this clonotype was seen a few times. The conserved phenylalanine or tryptophan is not found at the CDR3 terminus, so this likely reflects a read error. The CDR3 length is 14 residues. Unmatched junction bases numbered 3, after V lost 2 bases and J lost 3 bases. Germline assignment: CDR1 KGHSH and CDR2 LQKENI.

This sequence was found in a young man with Graves' ophthalmopathy. Input material: blood. V gene TRBV18 combines with J gene TRBJ2-7, with TRBD1 matching 8 bases. Here the CDR3 reads CASSPRTGIYEQYL. In nucleotides, the CDR3 is TGTGCCAGCTCACCAAGGACAGGGATCTACGAGCAGTACCTC.